This record covers a single T cell receptor (beta chain). Its antigen remains unidentified. The data stem from a study of cytomegalovirus exposure and HLA in healthy donors. Primers included in the PCR were 60 Vbeta and 13 Jbeta primers. Clones were read by immunoSEQ multiplex PCR, and TCRdb kept only the in-frame ones, dropping some. This sample has roughly 130,000 clones, with 55% to 75% found just once. J lost 7 bases, V lost 6 bases, and 12 bases had no gene match. The V gene's germline CDR1 is SGHRS and CDR2 YFSETQ. The CDR3 is made up of 15 amino acids. Regarding the study as a whole: Immune exposure information available was restricted to CMV serostatus. Through in vitro validation, three CMV-associated chains were shown to be specific for CMV antigens.

Healthy bone marrow donors formed the donor group. The genes are TRBV5-1 and TRBJ2-1; 8 bases are a match to TRBD2. The specimen sequenced was PBMCs. This TCR derives from a young man in good health and CMV-seropositive. The CDR3 bases are TGCGCCAGCAAGCACGGCGGGAGGACTCGTAATGAGCAGTTCTTC. The encoded protein is CASKHGGRTRNEQFF.